Sequencing of this T cell receptor beta chain was carried out in a study of blood T cell repertoires in COVID-19. Study context: Sources were T cells, B-cell-depleted T cells, or PBMCs; the material itself was cDNA or gDNA.

V lost 5 bases and J lost 4, with 10 bases in between. Germline values: CDR1 KGHDR, CDR2 SFDVKD. This CDR3 spans 13 amino acids. Measured with immunoSEQ multiplex PCR; TCRdb has only the in-frame clones, and not every one. This sample has more than 350,000 clones, with nearly 90% found just once. Material: PBMCs or T cells enriched from blood (not recorded which). This TCR derives from a woman in her late teens or twenties who had been exposed to COVID-19. This sequence joins TRBV24-1 and TRBJ1-2; D gene ambiguous. The DNA of the CDR3 is TGTGCCACCAGTGGGGCAGACGGCTATGGCTACACCTTC. Translating gives CATSGADGYGYTF.